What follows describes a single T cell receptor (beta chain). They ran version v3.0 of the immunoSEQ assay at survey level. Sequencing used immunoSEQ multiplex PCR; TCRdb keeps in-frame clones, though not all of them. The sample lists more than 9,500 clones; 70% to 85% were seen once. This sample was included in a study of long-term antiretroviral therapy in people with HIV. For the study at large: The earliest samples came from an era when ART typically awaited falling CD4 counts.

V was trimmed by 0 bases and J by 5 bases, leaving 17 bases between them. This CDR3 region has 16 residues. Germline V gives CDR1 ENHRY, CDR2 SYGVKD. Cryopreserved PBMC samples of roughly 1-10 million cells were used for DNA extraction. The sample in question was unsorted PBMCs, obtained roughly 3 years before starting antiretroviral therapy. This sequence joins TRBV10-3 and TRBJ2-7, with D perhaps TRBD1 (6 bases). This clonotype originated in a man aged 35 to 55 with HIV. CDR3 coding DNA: TGTGCCATCAGTGAGTCGAGGGTGACAGGAGAGGACGAGCAGTACTTC. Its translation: CAISESRVTGEDEQYF.